A selection of T cell receptor beta chains follows, all from one sample in a study of shared clonotypes between healthy human individuals. The data were produced by immunoSEQ multiplex PCR, yet TCRdb's version contains in-frame clones alone and is incomplete. The sample lists some 800,000 clones, 80% to 95% occurring once. Sequencing was done on a sample of naive CD8+ T cells sorted from blood. The receptors here all came from a man aged 25-45 years in good health. CDR3s include the opening cysteine and the closing phenylalanine or tryptophan. The D gene is left open where the match is weak.

d_gene: TRBD2
v_gene: TRBV7-6
CDR3aa: CASSLRSGTETQYF

d_gene: .
v_gene: TRBV7-2
CDR3aa: CASSPPTMTYEQYF

d_gene: TRBD2
v_gene: TRBV29-1
CDR3aa: CSVLSGSTNEQFF

d_gene: .
v_gene: TRBV27
CDR3aa: CASSPLGYQETQYF

d_gene: .
v_gene: TRBV6-5
CDR3aa: CASSRQGPHEQYF

d_gene: .
v_gene: TRBV5-1
CDR3aa: CASSENRGVYEQYF

d_gene: .
v_gene: TRBV7-9
CDR3aa: CASSLGVQPQHF

d_gene: .
v_gene: TRBV5-4
CDR3aa: CASSSDDDRRITEAFF

d_gene: .
v_gene: TRBV27
CDR3aa: CASSLSIGESLYGYTF

d_gene: TRBD2
v_gene: TRBV27
CDR3aa: CASSLGTSGRAGTGELFF

d_gene: .
v_gene: TRBV7-9
CDR3aa: CASSGGSNTEAFF

d_gene: .
v_gene: TRBV7-6
CDR3aa: CASSSLGGGNEQFF

d_gene: .
v_gene: TRBV7-9
CDR3aa: CASRLSNEQFF

d_gene: TRBD1
v_gene: TRBV5-8
CDR3aa: CASSLTEKTGHYYEQYF

d_gene: .
v_gene: TRBV28
CDR3aa: CASSLSSGPYEQYF

d_gene: .
v_gene: TRBV7-6
CDR3aa: CASSLSLSVTEQFF

d_gene: .
v_gene: TRBV7-7
CDR3aa: CASSHSVSSYNEQFF

d_gene: .
v_gene: TRBV11-2
CDR3aa: CASSLAGTYGYTF

d_gene: TRBD2
v_gene: TRBV7-2
CDR3aa: CASSLARSLAGAAMGTDTQYF

d_gene: .
v_gene: TRBV4-3
CDR3aa: CASSQSTNTEAFF

d_gene: TRBD2
v_gene: TRBV29-1
CDR3aa: CSVELAGAGELFF

d_gene: TRBD2
v_gene: TRBV7-9
CDR3aa: CASSGWRENTDTQYF

d_gene: .
v_gene: TRBV28
CDR3aa: CASSPPGTRYGYTF

d_gene: .
v_gene: TRBV11-2
CDR3aa: CASSFRGAGLNTEAFF

d_gene: TRBD2
v_gene: TRBV27
CDR3aa: CASSFSAGVGNEQFF

d_gene: .
v_gene: TRBV29-1
CDR3aa: CSVDPSTGELFF

d_gene: .
v_gene: TRBV5-5
CDR3aa: CASSWRGDGSYEQYF

d_gene: .
v_gene: TRBV4-3
CDR3aa: CASSQDRGRLVPNEQFF

d_gene: TRBD1
v_gene: TRBV18
CDR3aa: CASSPNRGEQYF

d_gene: .
v_gene: TRBV11-2
CDR3aa: CASSKDRLARATNEKLFF

d_gene: TRBD2
v_gene: TRBV5-4
CDR3aa: CASSPLAEFYNEQFF

d_gene: TRBD2
v_gene: TRBV12-5
CDR3aa: CASGLVGLAPEQFF

d_gene: TRBD2
v_gene: TRBV7-2
CDR3aa: CASSQTSGASGANVLTF

d_gene: TRBD1
v_gene: TRBV2
CDR3aa: CASSHRQGSSGGTNYGYTF

d_gene: .
v_gene: TRBV18
CDR3aa: CASSPDPGSYNEQFF

d_gene: .
v_gene: TRBV6-1
CDR3aa: CASSEIGIAYEQYF

d_gene: TRBD2
v_gene: TRBV7-6
CDR3aa: CASSLTLAGIQETQYF

d_gene: .
v_gene: TRBV27
CDR3aa: CASSFVAFGELFF

d_gene: .
v_gene: TRBV29-1
CDR3aa: CSVVSPTRKSNEQFF

d_gene: .
v_gene: TRBV2
CDR3aa: CASSLPGANQPQHF

d_gene: TRBD2
v_gene: TRBV29-1
CDR3aa: CSVEVPGTTYEQYF

d_gene: TRBD2
v_gene: TRBV7-8
CDR3aa: CASSSPWGSGSSPSTDTQYF

d_gene: .
v_gene: TRBV7-8
CDR3aa: CASSSGSETQYF

d_gene: .
v_gene: TRBV7-3
CDR3aa: CASSQDSTDTQYF

d_gene: TRBD2
v_gene: TRBV18
CDR3aa: CASSPPGAGGPSVVGTQYF

d_gene: .
v_gene: TRBV7-9
CDR3aa: CASSDAGREQYF

d_gene: .
v_gene: TRBV11-3
CDR3aa: CASSLGSYEQYF

d_gene: TRBD1
v_gene: TRBV2
CDR3aa: CASSTGTGTDTQYF

d_gene: TRBD1
v_gene: TRBV29-1
CDR3aa: CSVFWTGVEETQYF

d_gene: .
v_gene: TRBV2
CDR3aa: CASSDLAGAIEKLFF

d_gene: .
v_gene: TRBV6-5
CDR3aa: CASSYSTNTEAFF

d_gene: .
v_gene: TRBV7-6
CDR3aa: CASSLGGGRFNTGELFF

d_gene: TRBD1
v_gene: TRBV11-2
CDR3aa: CASSLDRGRREQYF

d_gene: .
v_gene: TRBV18
CDR3aa: CASSPQSGLTEAFF

d_gene: .
v_gene: TRBV4-3
CDR3aa: CASSPKMNTEAFF